This T cell receptor beta chain was recorded in a study of blood T cell repertoires in COVID-19. Study-wide background: The United States, Italy and Spain were the sources of the acute and convalescent COVID-19 samples. PBMCs, B-cell-depleted T cells, or T cells were the source of the cDNA or gDNA that made up the material.

Profiling relied on immunoSEQ multiplex PCR, and the TCRdb table lists in-frame clones only, not all of them. Altogether more than 40,000 clones are present, about 86% being singletons, with the ten largest covering about 3.2%. Trimming shortened V by 3 bases and J by 0 bases, and 17 bases separated the two germline ends. This CDR3 region has 17 residues. The sequence was obtained from an elderly woman with acute or convalescent COVID-19. The sequenced sample consisted of peripheral blood. The chain employs TRBV23-1 and TRBJ1-1; D perhaps matches TRBD1 (6 bases). TRBV23-1 is recorded as an ORF, its role being uncertain. The CDR3 protein is CASSQGGTPKLNTEAFF. The CDR3 coding sequence is TGCGCCAGCAGTCAGGGGGGGACACCCAAATTGAACACTGAAGCTTTCTTT.